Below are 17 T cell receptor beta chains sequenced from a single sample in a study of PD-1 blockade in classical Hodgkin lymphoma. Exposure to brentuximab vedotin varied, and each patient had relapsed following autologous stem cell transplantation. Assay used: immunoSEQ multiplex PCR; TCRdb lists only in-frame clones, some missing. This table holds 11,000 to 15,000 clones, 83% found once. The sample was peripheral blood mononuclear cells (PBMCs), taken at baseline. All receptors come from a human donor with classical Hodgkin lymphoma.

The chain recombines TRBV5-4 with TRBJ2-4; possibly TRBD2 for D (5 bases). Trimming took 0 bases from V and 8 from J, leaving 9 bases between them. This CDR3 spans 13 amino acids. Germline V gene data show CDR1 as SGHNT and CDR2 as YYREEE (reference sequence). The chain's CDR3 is CASSLASEDIQYF. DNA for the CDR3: TGTGCCAGCAGCTTGGCCTCGGAGGACATTCAGTACTTC.

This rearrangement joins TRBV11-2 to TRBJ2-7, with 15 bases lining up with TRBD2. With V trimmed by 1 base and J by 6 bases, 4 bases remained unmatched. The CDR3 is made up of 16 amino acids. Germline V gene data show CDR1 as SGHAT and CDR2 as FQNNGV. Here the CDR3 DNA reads TGTGCCAGCAGCTTAGGGACTAGCGGGGGGGCCCTCGAGCAGTACTTC. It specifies CASSLGTSGGALEQYF.

The CDR3: CASSLRSGGKDADTQYF. The CDR3 region has the DNA TGCGCCAGCAGCTTGAGGTCCGGGGGGAAAGACGCAGATACGCAGTATTTT. This chain links TRBV5-1 with TRBJ2-3, with 7 bases identical to TRBD2. The V gene's germline CDR1 is SGHRS and CDR2 YFSETQ. J was trimmed by 4 bases and V by 1 base; bases with no gene match: 12. CDR3 length: 17 amino acids.

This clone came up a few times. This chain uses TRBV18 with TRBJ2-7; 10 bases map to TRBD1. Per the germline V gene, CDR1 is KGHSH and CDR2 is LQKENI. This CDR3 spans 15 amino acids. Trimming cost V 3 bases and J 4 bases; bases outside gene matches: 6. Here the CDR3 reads CASSPGQGEVYEQYF. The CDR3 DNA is TGTGCCAGCTCACCCGGACAGGGGGAAGTATACGAGCAGTACTTC.

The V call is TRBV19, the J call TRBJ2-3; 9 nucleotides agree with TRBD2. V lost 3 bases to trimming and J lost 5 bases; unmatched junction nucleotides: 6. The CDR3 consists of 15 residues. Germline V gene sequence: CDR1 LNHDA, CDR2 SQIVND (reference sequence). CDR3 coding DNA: TGTGCCAGTAGTATTTTGCGGGGGGGCCTAGATACGCAGTATTTT. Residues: CASSILRGGLDTQYF. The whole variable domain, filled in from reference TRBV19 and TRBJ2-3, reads DGGITQSPKYLFRKEGQNVTLSCEQNLNHDAMYWYRQDPGQGLRLIYYSQIVNDFQKGDIAEGYSVSREKKESFPLTVTSAQKNPTAFYLCASSILRGGLDTQYFGPGTRLTVL.

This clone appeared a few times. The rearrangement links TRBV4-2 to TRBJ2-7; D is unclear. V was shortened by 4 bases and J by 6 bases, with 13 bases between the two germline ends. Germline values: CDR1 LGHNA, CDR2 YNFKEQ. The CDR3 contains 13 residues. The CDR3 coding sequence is TGTGCCAGCAGCCCCGGACGTATAGCCGAGCAGTACTTC. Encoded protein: CASSPGRIAEQYF.

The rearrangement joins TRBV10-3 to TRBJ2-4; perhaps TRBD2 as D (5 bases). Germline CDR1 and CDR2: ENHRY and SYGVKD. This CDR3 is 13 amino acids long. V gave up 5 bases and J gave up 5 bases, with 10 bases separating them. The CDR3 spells CAISRGNQNIQYF. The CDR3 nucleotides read TGTGCCATCAGTAGAGGGAATCAAAACATTCAGTACTTC.

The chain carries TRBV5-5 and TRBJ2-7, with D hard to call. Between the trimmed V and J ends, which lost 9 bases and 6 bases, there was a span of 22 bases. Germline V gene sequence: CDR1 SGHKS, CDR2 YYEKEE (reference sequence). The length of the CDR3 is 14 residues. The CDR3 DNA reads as TGTGCCACCGCCCCGACGGATCTGTCTTTCGAGCAGTACTTC. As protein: CATAPTDLSFEQYF.

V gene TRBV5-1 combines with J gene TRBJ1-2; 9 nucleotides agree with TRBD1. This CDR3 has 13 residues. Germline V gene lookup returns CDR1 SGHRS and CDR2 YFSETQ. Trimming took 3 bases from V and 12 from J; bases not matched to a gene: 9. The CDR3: CASSSPGQGIHTF. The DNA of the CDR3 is TGCGCCAGCAGCTCGCCGGGACAGGGTATCCACACCTTC.

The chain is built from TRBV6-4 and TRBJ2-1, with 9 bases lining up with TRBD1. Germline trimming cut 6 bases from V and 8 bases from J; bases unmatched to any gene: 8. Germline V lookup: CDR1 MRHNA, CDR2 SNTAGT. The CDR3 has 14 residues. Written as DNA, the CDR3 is TGTGCCAGCAGCCGGGACAGGGCTAGTCATGAGCAGTTCTTC. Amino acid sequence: CASSRDRASHEQFF.

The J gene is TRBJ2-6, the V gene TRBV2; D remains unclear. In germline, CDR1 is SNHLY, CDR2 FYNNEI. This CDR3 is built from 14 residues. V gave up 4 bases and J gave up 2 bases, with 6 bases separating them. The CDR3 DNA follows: TGTGCCAGCAGTGTGAGAGCTGGGGCCAACGTCCTGACTTTC. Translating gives CASSVRAGANVLTF.

The CDR3 nucleotides are TGTGCCCCCTCGGGGGGGGATGCTGGGGCCAACGTCCTGACTTTC. Amino acids: CAPSGGDAGANVLTF. The chain joins TRBV30 to TRBJ2-6; 8 positions agree with TRBD2. Germline V gene lookup returns CDR1 GTSNPN and CDR2 SVGIG (reference sequence). This CDR3 contains 15 residues. V shed 8 bases, J shed 2 bases, and the junction held 8 bases outside the gene matches.

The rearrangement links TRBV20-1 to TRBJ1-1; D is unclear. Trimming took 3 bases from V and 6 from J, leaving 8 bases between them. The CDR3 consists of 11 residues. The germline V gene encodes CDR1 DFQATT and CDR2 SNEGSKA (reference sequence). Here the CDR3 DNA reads TGCAGTGCTAGCGTCCGGGCTGAAGCTTTCTTT. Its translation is CSASVRAEAFF.

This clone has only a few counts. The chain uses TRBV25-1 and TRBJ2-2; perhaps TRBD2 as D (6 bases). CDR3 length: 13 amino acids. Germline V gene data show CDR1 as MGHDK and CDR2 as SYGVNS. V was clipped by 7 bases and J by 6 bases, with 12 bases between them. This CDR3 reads CASTQGGPGELFF. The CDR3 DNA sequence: TGTGCCAGCACTCAAGGAGGGCCCGGGGAGCTGTTTTTT.

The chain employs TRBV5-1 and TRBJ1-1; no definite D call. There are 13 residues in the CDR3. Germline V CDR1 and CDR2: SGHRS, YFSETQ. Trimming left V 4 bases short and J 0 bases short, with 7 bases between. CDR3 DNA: TGCGCCAGCAGCCCTCGCATGAACACTGAAGCTTTCTTT. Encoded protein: CASSPRMNTEAFF. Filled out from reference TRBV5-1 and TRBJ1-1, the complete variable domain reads KAGVTQTPRYLIKTRGQQVTLSCSPISGHRSVSWYQQTPGQGLQFLFEYFSETQRNKGNFPGRFSGRQFSNSRSEMNVSTLELGDSALYLCASSPRMNTEAFFGQGTRLTVV.

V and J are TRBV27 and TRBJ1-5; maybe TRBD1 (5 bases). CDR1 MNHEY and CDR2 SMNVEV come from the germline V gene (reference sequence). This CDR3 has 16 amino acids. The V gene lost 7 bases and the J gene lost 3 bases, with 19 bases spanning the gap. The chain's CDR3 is CASKLYGAGVNQPQHF. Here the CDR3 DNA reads TGTGCCAGCAAGCTATACGGGGCAGGCGTCAATCAGCCCCAGCATTTT.

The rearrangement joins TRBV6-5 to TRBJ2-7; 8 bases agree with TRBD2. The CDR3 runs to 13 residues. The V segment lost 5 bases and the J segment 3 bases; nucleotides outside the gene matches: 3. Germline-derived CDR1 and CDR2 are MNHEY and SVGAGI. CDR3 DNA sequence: TGTGCCAGCAGTGGCGGGACTAGCTACGAGCAGTACTTC. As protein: CASSGGTSYEQYF.